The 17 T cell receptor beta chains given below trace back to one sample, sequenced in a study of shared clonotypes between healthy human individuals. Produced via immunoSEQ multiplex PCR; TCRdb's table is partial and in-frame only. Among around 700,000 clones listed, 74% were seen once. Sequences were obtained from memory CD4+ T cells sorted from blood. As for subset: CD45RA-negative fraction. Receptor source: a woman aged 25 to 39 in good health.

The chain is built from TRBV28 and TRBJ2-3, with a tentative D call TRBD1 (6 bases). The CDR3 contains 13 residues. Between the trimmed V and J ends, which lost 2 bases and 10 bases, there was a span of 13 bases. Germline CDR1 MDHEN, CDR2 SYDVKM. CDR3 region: CASSLTSPGAQYF. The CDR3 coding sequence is TGTGCCAGCAGTTTAACCTCCCCAGGGGCGCAGTATTTT.

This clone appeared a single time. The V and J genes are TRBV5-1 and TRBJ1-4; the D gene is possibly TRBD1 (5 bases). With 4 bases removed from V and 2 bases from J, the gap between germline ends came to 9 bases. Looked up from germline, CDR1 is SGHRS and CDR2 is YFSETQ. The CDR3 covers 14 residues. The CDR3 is CASSPTVTNEKLFF. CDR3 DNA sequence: TGCGCCAGCAGCCCGACAGTTACTAATGAAAAACTGTTTTTT.

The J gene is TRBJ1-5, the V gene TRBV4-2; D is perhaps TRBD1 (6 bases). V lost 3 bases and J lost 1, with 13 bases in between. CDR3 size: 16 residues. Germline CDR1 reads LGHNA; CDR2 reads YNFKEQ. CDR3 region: CASSQKEGGSNQPQHF. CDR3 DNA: TGTGCCAGCAGCCAGAAGGAGGGGGGAAGCAATCAGCCCCAGCATTTT.

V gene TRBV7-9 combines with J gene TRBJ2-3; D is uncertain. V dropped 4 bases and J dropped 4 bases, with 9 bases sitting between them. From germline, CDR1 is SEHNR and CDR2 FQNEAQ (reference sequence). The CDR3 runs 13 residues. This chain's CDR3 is CASSWGKADTQYF. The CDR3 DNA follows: TGTGCCAGCAGCTGGGGAAAGGCAGATACGCAGTATTTT.

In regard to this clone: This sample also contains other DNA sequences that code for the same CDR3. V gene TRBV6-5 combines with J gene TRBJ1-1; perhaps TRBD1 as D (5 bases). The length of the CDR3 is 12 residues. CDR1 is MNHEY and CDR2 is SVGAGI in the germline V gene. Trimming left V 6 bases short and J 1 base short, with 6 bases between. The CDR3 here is CASSQGNTEAFF. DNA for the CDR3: TGTGCCAGCAGCCAGGGGAACACTGAAGCTTTCTTT.

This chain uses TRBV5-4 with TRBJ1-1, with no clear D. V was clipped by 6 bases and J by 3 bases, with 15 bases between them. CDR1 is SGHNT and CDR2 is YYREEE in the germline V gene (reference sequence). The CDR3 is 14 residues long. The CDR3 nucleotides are TGTGCCAGCACCCTTCCGGGCTCTCACACTGAAGCTTTCTTT. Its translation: CASTLPGSHTEAFF.

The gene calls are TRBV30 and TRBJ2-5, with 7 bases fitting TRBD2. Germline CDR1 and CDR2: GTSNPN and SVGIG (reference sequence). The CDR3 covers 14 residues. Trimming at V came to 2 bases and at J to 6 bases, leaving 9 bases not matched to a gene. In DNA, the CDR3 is TGTGCCTGGAGTCCTGGCGGGAGAAGTAAGACCCAGTACTTC. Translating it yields CAWSPGGRSKTQYF.

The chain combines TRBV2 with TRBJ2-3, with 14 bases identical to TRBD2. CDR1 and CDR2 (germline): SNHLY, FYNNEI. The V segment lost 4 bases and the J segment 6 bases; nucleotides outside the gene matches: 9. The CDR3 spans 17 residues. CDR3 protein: CASSGATSGRAGDTQYF. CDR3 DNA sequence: TGTGCCAGCAGTGGGGCGACTAGCGGGAGGGCCGGGGATACGCAGTATTTT.

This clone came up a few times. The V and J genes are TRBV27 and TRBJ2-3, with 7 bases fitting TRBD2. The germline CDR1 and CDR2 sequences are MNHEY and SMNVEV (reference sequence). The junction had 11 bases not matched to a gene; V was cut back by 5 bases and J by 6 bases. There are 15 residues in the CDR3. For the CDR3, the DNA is TGTGCCAGCAGTAACTCCCCTACGCGGGAGGATACGCAGTATTTT. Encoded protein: CASSNSPTREDTQYF.

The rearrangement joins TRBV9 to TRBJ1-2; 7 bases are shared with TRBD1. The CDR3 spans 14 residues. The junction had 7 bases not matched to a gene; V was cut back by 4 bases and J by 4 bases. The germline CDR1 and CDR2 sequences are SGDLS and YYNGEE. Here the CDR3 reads CASSPGGQTYGYTF. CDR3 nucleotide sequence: TGTGCCAGCAGCCCCGGGGGACAGACCTATGGCTACACCTTC.

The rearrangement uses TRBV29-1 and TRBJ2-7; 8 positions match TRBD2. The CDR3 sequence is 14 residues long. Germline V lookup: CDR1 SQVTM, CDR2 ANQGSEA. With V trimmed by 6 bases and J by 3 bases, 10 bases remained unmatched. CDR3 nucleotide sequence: TGCAGCGTATATGAAGCGGGAGTACGCTACGAGCAGTACTTC. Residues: CSVYEAGVRYEQYF.

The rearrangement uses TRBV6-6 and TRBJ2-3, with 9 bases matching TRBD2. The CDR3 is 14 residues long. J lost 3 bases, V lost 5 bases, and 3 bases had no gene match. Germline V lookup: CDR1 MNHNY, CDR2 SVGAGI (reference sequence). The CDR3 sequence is CASSAGGPTDTQYF. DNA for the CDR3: TGTGCCAGCAGTGCGGGAGGGCCTACAGATACGCAGTATTTT.

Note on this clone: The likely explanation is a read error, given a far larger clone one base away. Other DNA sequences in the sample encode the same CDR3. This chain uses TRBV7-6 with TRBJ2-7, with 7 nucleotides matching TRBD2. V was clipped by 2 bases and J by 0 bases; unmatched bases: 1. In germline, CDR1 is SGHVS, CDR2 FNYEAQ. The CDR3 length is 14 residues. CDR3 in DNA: TGTGCCAGCAGCTTACAGCGGGACTCCTACGAGCAGTACTTC. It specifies CASSLQRDSYEQYF.

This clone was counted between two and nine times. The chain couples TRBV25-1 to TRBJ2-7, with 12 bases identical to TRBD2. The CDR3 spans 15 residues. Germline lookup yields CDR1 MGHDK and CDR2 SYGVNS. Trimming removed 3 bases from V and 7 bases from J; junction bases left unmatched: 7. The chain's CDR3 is CASSDTSGRSQEQYF. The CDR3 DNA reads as TGTGCCAGCAGTGACACTAGCGGGAGGAGCCAAGAGCAGTACTTC.

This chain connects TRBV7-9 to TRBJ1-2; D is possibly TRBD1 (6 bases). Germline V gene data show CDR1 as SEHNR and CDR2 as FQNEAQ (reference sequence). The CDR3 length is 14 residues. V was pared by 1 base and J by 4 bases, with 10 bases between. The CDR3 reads CASSLDREPYGYTF. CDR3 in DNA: TGTGCCAGCAGCTTAGACAGGGAACCCTATGGCTACACCTTC.

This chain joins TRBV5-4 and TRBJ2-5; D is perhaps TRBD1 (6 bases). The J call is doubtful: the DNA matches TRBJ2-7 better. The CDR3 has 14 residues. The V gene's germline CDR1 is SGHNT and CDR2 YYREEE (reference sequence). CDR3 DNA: TGTGCCAGCAGTTACGGACAGAGCTCCTACGAGCAGTACTTC. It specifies CASSYGQSSYEQYF.

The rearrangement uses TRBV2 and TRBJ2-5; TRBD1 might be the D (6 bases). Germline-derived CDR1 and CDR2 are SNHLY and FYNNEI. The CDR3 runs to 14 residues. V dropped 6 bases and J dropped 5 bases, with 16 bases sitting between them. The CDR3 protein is CASRDYTGIETQYF. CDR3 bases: TGTGCCAGCAGAGACTACACAGGGATTGAGACCCAGTACTTC.